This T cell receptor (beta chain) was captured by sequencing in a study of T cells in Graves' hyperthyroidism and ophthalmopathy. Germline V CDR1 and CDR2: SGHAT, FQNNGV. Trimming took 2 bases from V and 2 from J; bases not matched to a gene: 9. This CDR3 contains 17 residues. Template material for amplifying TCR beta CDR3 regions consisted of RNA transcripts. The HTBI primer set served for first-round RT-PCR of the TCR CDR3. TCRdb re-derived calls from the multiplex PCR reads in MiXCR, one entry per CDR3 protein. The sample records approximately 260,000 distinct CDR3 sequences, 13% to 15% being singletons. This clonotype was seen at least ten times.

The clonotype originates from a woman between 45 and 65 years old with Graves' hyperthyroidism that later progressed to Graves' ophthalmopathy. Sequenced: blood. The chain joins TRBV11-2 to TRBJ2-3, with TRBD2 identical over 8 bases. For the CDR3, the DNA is TGTGCCAGCAGCTTACCTGCGGTAGCGGGGCCCACAGATACGCAGTATTTT. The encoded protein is CASSLPAVAGPTDTQYF.